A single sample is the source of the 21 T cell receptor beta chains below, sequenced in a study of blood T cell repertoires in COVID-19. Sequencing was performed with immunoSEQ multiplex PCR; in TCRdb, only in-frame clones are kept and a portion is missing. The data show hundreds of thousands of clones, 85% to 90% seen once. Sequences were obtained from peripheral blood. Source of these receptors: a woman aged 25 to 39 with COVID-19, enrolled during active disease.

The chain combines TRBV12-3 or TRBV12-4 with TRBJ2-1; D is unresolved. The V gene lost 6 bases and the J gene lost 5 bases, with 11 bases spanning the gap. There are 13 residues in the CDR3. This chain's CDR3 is CASSLAANNEQFF. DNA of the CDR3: TGTGCCAGCAGCCTGGCGGCTAACAATGAGCAGTTCTTC.

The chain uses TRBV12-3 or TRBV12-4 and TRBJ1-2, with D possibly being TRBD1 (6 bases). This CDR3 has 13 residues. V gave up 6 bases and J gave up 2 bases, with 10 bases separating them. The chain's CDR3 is CASRNRENYGYTF. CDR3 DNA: TGTGCCAGCAGAAACAGGGAGAACTATGGCTACACCTTC.

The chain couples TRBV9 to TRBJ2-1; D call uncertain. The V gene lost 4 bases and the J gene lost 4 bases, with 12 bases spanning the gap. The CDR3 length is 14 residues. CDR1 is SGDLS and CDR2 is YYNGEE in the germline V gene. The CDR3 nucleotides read TGTGCCAGCAGCCACGCGAGGTTGTACAATGAGCAGTTCTTC. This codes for CASSHARLYNEQFF.

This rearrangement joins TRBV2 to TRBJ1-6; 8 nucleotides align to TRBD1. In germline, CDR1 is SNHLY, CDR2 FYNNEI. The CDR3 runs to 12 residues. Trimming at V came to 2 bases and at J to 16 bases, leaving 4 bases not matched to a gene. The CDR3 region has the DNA TGTGCCAGCAGTGAACAGGGGGCTTATCTCCACTTT. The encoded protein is CASSEQGAYLHF.

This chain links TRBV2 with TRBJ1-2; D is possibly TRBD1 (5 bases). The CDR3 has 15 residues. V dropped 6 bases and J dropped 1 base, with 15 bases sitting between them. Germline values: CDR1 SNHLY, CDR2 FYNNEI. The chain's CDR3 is CASRFQPGDNYGYTF. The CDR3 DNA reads TGTGCCAGCAGGTTTCAACCGGGGGATAACTATGGCTACACCTTC.

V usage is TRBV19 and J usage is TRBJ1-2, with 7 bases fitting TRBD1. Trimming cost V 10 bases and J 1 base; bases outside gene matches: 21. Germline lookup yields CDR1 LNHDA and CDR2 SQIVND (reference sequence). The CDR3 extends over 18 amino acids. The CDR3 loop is CATVPSGTAWIYNYGYTF. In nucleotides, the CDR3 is TGTGCCACCGTACCTAGTGGGACAGCATGGATTTATAACTATGGCTACACCTTC.

The CDR3 DNA reads as TGTGCCAGCAGCTTAGCGCAGGGGGCCTATGGCTACACCTTC. Protein: CASSLAQGAYGYTF. The rearrangement joins TRBV7-9 to TRBJ1-2, with 8 bases lining up with TRBD1. In germline, CDR1 is SEHNR, CDR2 FQNEAQ (reference sequence). This CDR3 contains 14 residues. Trimming at V came to 0 bases and at J to 4 bases, leaving 1 base not matched to a gene. The variable domain in full, completed from reference TRBV7-9 and TRBJ1-2, reads DTGVSQNPRHKITKRGQNVTFRCDPISEHNRLYWYRQTLGQGPEFLTYFQNEAQLEKSRLLSDRFSAERPKGSFSTLEIQRTEQGDSAMYLCASSLAQGAYGYTFGSGTRLTVV.

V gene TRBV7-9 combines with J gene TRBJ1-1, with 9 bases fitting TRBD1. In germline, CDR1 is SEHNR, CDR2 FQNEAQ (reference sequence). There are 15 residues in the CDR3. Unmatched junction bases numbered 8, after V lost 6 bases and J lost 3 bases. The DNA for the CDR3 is TGTGCCAGCAGATTCACAGGGGGCGATCACACTGAAGCTTTCTTT. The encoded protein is CASRFTGGDHTEAFF.

This CDR3 reads CASSVAQNTGELFF. CDR3 DNA: TGTGCCAGCAGCGTGGCACAAAACACCGGGGAGCTGTTTTTT. V usage is TRBV9 and J usage is TRBJ2-2; D is uncertain. Trimming stripped 2 bases from V and 2 bases from J, with 7 bases between. The CDR3 is made up of 14 amino acids. The germline V gene encodes CDR1 SGDLS and CDR2 YYNGEE.

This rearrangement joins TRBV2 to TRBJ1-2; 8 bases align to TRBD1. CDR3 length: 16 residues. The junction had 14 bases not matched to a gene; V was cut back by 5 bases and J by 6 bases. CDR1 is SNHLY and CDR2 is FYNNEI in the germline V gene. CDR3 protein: CASSRRESTGDNGYTF. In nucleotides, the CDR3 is TGTGCCAGCAGTCGCAGAGAATCGACAGGGGATAATGGCTACACCTTC.

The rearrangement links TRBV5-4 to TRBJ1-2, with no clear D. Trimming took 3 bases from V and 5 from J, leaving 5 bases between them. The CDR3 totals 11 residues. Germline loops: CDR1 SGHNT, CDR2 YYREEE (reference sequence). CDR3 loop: CASSSYYGYTF. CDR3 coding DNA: TGTGCCAGCAGCTCTTATTATGGCTACACCTTC.

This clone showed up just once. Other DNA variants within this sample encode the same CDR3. The CDR3 region is CASSTGANYGYTF. The CDR3 coding sequence is TGTGCCAGCTCCACAGGTGCTAACTATGGCTACACCTTC. This chain uses TRBV18 with TRBJ1-2; TRBD1 is a possible D gene (5 bases). V lost 6 bases, J lost 0 bases, and 8 bases lay in between. Germline values: CDR1 KGHSH, CDR2 LQKENI. This CDR3 region has 13 residues. Based on the CDR3 plus reference TRBV18 and TRBJ1-2, the full variable domain is NAGVMQNPRHLVRRRGQEARLRCSPMKGHSHVYWYRQLPEEGLKFMVYLQKENIIDESGMPKERFSAEFPKEGPSILRIQQVVRGDSAAYFCASSTGANYGYTFGSGTRLTVV.

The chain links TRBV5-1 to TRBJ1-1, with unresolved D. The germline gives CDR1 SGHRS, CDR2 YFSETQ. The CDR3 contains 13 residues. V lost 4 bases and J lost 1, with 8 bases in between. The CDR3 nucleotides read TGCGCCAGCAGCAAGCACGAGAACACTGAAGCTTTCTTT. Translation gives CASSKHENTEAFF.

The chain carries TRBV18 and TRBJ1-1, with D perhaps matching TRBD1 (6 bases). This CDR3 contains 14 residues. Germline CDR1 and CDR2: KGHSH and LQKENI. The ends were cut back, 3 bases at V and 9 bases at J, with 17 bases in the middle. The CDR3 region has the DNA TGTGCCAGCTCACCGGACATGACAGGATCAAAAGCTTTCTTT. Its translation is CASSPDMTGSKAFF.

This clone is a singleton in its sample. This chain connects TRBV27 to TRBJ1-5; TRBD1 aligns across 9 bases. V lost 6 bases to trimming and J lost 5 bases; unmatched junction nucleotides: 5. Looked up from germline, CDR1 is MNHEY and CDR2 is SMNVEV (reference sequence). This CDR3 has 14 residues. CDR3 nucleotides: TGTGCCAGCAGCTTGACAGGGGGTTATCAGCCCCAGCATTTT. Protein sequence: CASSLTGGYQPQHF.

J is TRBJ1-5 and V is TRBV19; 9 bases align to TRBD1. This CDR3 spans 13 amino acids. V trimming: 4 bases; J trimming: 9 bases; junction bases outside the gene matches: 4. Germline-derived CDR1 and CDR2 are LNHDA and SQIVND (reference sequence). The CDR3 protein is CASSTTGGWPQHF. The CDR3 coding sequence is TGTGCCAGTAGTACAACAGGGGGCTGGCCCCAGCATTTT.

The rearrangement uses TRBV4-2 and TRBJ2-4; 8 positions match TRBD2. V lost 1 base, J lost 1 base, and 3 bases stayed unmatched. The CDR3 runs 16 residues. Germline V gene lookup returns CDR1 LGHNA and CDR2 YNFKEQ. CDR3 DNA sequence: TGTGCCAGCAGCCAAGCTGGCGGGGGGGCCAAAAACATTCAGTACTTC. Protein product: CASSQAGGGAKNIQYF.

The CDR3 here is CASSLGLGVYLAKNIQYF. The CDR3 DNA follows: TGTGCCAGCAGCTTAGGTTTAGGGGTTTACCTAGCCAAAAACATTCAGTACTTC. The genes are TRBV7-9 and TRBJ2-4, with a weak D call TRBD1 (5 bases). The germline gives CDR1 SEHNR, CDR2 FQNEAQ (reference sequence). The germline V and J ends were trimmed by 1 base and 0 bases, with 16 bases remaining between them. The CDR3 loop spans 18 amino acids.

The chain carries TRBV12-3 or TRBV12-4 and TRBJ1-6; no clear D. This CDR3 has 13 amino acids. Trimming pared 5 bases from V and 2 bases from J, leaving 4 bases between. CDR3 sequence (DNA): TGTGCCAGCAGTAACACCTATAATTCACCCCTCCACTTT. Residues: CASSNTYNSPLHF.

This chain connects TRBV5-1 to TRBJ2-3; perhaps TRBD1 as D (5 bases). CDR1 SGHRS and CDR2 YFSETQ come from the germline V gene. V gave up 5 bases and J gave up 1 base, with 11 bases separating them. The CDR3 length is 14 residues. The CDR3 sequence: CASRTQQGTDTQYF. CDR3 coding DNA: TGCGCCAGCAGAACACAACAGGGCACAGATACGCAGTATTTT.

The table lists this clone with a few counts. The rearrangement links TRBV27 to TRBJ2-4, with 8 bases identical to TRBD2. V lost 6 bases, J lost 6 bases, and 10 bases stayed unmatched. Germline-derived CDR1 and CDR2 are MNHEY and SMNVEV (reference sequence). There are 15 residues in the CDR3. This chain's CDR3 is CASRSPDGRGNIQYF. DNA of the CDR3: TGTGCCAGCAGGAGCCCGGACGGGAGGGGAAACATTCAGTACTTC.